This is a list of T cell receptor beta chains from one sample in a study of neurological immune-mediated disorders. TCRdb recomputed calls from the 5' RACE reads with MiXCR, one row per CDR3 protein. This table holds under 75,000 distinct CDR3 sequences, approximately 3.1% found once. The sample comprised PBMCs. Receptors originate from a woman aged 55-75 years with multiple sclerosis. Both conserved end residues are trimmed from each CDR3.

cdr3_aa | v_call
AQEGDEGEQF | TRBV7-9
ASSFTTQGGAF | TRBV7-2
ASSPLGGDKNIQY | TRBV18
SVALGQKETQY | TRBV29-1
ASSQDLGGNYGYT | TRBV4-3
ASSLRGSADTQY | TRBV27
ASSLRKLGEAF | TRBV5-1
ASSSGGRVNTEAF | TRBV7-9
ASSFKSTKGEQY | TRBV7-2
ASSQAPLSGGRTDTQY | TRBV4-1
ASSLGQKETQY | TRBV5-1
SARDPARALH | TRBV20-1
ASSSDGRAYEQY | TRBV5-1
ASSLGYPWEQY | TRBV28
SLDRGFSYEQY | TRBV20-1
ASNPGTVSLYGYT | TRBV13
ATSRGGQAGELF | TRBV15
ASSFTSGNMDTQY | TRBV5-1
ASSDTGTGYGYT | TRBV28
SARPPGVSYEQY | TRBV20-1
ATSPGQGSGYT | TRBV15
ASSRVGAGQGNEKLF | TRBV3-1
ASSAETGDFAPLH | TRBV6-1
ASSLGWIYEQY | TRBV5-1
ASSWVDRGRYGYT | TRBV5-6
ASSLGAQETQY | TRBV5-1
ASTALHGGDEQF | TRBV2
ASSLTGLAGGYNEQF | TRBV7-3
ASSRNRGTGELF | TRBV4-2
ASSPRQGYNEQF | TRBV14
ASSSQGRDEQF | TRBV5-1